The 20 T cell receptor beta chains reported below all come from one sample, sequenced in a study of blood T cells in healthy people across ages. Then a second PCR, running about 6 to 12 cycles, was carried out with a sample-barcoded 5' primer and a J-beta primer mix. In TCRdb, the 5' RACE reads were re-called with MiXCR into one record per CDR3 protein. The table has roughly 1,500,000 distinct CDR3 sequences, approximately 32% seen once; the top ten hold approximately 10%. Sequences were obtained from blood. These receptor sequences come from a woman in her 30s in good health.

This chain connects TRBV6-1 to TRBJ2-3; TRBD2 aligns across 7 bases. Unmatched junction bases numbered 9, after V lost 2 bases and J lost 4 bases. Germline lookup yields CDR1 MNHNS and CDR2 SASEGT. This CDR3 has 16 residues. The CDR3 loop reads CASSERAGVPPDTQYF. CDR3 DNA: TGTGCCAGCAGTGAAAGGGCGGGAGTCCCGCCAGATACGCAGTATTTT.

The rearrangement uses TRBV24-1 and TRBJ1-2, with 7 bases that match TRBD1. This CDR3 comprises 13 residues. After removal of 3 bases from V and 8 bases from J, the junction contained 5 bases not matched to a gene. CDR1 and CDR2 (germline): KGHDR, SFDVKD. The CDR3 loop reads CATSDATGYGYTF. The CDR3 DNA follows: TGTGCCACCAGTGATGCGACAGGGTACGGCTACACCTTC.

This clonotype was detected only a few times. V gene TRBV4-2 combines with J gene TRBJ1-2; D may be TRBD1 (6 bases). Trimming cost V 0 bases and J 8 bases, with 16 bases left between them. Germline CDR1 and CDR2: LGHNA and YNFKEQ. The CDR3 is 15 amino acids. Here the CDR3 reads CASSQDLGGRRGYTF. DNA for the CDR3: TGTGCCAGCAGCCAAGATTTGGGGGGGCGCAGGGGCTACACCTTC.

Only a few counts were recorded for this clonotype. The J gene is TRBJ2-3, the V gene TRBV10-3, with D possibly TRBD2 on 6 matching bases. The length of the CDR3 is 12 residues. The V end lost 11 bases, the J end lost 2 bases, and 11 bases lay between the germline ends. Germline CDR1 is ENHRY and CDR2 is SYGVKD. CDR3 sequence: CASGDITDTQYF. CDR3 nucleotide sequence: TGTGCCTCGGGGGATATCACAGATACGCAGTATTTT.

The CDR3 spells CASSLGSVGANYGYTF. The CDR3 region has the DNA TGTGCCAGCAGTTTAGGGTCGGTAGGAGCTAACTATGGCTACACCTTC. The V gene is TRBV28, the J gene TRBJ1-2; D gene uncertain. Germline values: CDR1 MDHEN, CDR2 SYDVKM. The CDR3 totals 16 residues. V shed 2 bases and J shed 0 bases, with 13 bases lying between them.

The chain combines TRBV12-3 or TRBV12-4 with TRBJ2-4, with D hard to call. The J call is in doubt because the DNA end fits TRBJ2-7 better. The CDR3 extends over 11 amino acids. The CDR3 DNA reads as TGTGCCAGCAGTTACCAGTACGAGCAGTACTTC. Amino acids: CASSYQYEQYF.

The chain recombines TRBV2 with TRBJ2-1; D may be TRBD2 (5 bases). The J call may be incorrect, as the DNA end agrees better with TRBJ2-7. This CDR3 is built from 16 residues. Germline V gene data show CDR1 as SNHLY and CDR2 as FYNNEI. The CDR3 sequence is CASSAGLANSYNEQYF. The CDR3 DNA is TGTGCCAGCAGCGCAGGCTTAGCGAACTCCTACAATGAGCAGTACTTC.

V usage is TRBV9 and J usage is TRBJ2-7; a weak D match, TRBD2 (5 bases). Gene TRBJ2-5 matches the end of the DNA better, so the J call may be wrong. The germline V gene encodes CDR1 SGDLS and CDR2 YYNGEE. The CDR3 runs 13 residues. CDR3 DNA sequence: TGTGCCAGCAGCGTAGGAGTAGCGGAGACCCAGTACTTC. This codes for CASSVGVAETQYF.

The chain links TRBV20-1 to TRBJ2-1; 7 bases are a match to TRBD2. The DNA matches TRBJ2-7 better at its end, which makes the J call doubtful. Germline V gene sequence: CDR1 DFQATT, CDR2 SNEGSKA (reference sequence). The CDR3 extends over 15 amino acids. CDR3 in DNA: TGCAGTGCCCGGAATAGGGAGGGCCCCTACAATGAGCAGTACTTC. Translation: CSARNREGPYNEQYF.

The J gene is TRBJ2-1, the V gene TRBV20-1; D call uncertain. V dropped 0 bases and J dropped 8 bases, with 8 bases sitting between them. This CDR3 is built from 12 residues. Germline CDR1 DFQATT, CDR2 SNEGSKA (reference sequence). CDR3: CSAREGGDEQFF. The CDR3 bases are TGCAGTGCTAGAGAGGGTGGCGATGAGCAGTTCTTC.

The J gene is TRBJ1-3, the V gene TRBV4-1; D is perhaps TRBD1 (5 bases). V was pared by 3 bases and J by 0 bases, with 15 bases between. The CDR3 loop spans 17 amino acids. Germline values: CDR1 MGHRA, CDR2 YSYEKL. This CDR3 reads CASSQPSGTPSGNTIYF. For the CDR3, the DNA is TGCGCCAGCAGCCAGCCCTCCGGGACCCCCTCTGGAAACACCATATATTTT.

In this sample, this clonotype turned up a few times. The CDR3 bases are TGCAGTGCTAGATCCCCTCTCAATGAGCAGTTCTTC. Its protein is CSARSPLNEQFF. The chain recombines TRBV20-1 with TRBJ2-1; D is unresolved. Germline CDR1 and CDR2: DFQATT and SNEGSKA (reference sequence). The V end was cut by 2 bases, the J end by 6 bases, with 8 bases between. The CDR3 is 12 amino acids.

Concerning this clonotype itself: The junction and the germline gene differ at one end; a read error may be behind it. This chain links TRBV20-1 with TRBJ2-1, with 13 bases aligning to TRBD2. The length of the CDR3 is 17 residues. Germline CDR1 DFQATT, CDR2 SNEGSKA (reference sequence). CDR3 sequence: CSASGRTSGSSCNEQFF. CDR3 coding DNA: TGCAGTGCTAGTGGCAGGACTAGCGGGAGTTCCTGCAATGAGCAGTTTTTC.

Points on this clonotype: This may come from a read error, since a much larger clone is one base off. This rearrangement joins TRBV13 to TRBJ2-1, with 8 bases fitting TRBD1. V trimming: 3 bases; J trimming: 6 bases; junction bases outside the gene matches: 1. Germline-derived CDR1 and CDR2 are PRHDT and FYEKMQ (reference sequence). The CDR3 covers 13 residues. DNA for the CDR3: TGTGCCAGCAGCTTTGGGACAGGCAATGAGCAGTTCTTC. Amino acid sequence: CASSFGTGNEQFF.

The rearrangement joins TRBV9 to TRBJ1-2; D not certain. This CDR3 has 14 amino acids. V was trimmed by 3 bases and J by 7 bases, leaving 16 bases between them. CDR1 is SGDLS and CDR2 is YYNGEE in the germline V gene. The CDR3 nucleotides are TGTGCCAGCAGCGGACCGGGTACGGAGGCTGGCTACACCTTC. The encoded protein is CASSGPGTEAGYTF.

This clonotype was seen more than once but under ten times. The chain is built from TRBV27 and TRBJ2-3; D not certain. The CDR3 is 14 residues long. Trimming pared 0 bases from V and 3 bases from J, leaving 7 bases between. Germline assignment: CDR1 MNHEY and CDR2 SMNVEV (reference sequence). The CDR3 DNA follows: TGTGCCAGCAGTTTATCGGGGTGGACAGATACGCAGTATTTT. It specifies CASSLSGWTDTQYF.

There are many counts of this clonotype. The rearrangement links TRBV4-1 to TRBJ2-3, with 10 bases fitting TRBD1. CDR1 MGHRA and CDR2 YSYEKL come from the germline V gene. The V segment lost 4 bases and the J segment 0 bases; nucleotides outside the gene matches: 4. The CDR3 length is 16 residues. The CDR3 sequence: CASSRRDRGSTDTQYF. The CDR3 DNA is TGCGCCAGCAGCCGCCGGGACAGGGGAAGCACAGATACGCAGTATTTT.

This clonotype has ten or more counts. The chain carries TRBV10-3 and TRBJ2-7, with D possibly TRBD1 on 6 matching bases. Germline V lookup: CDR1 ENHRY, CDR2 SYGVKD. CDR3 length: 13 amino acids. V was cut by 9 bases and J by 4 bases, with 16 bases left in between. The CDR3, as DNA: TGTGCCATTAGGGGCTCAACAGGGTACGAGCAGTACTTC. This codes for CAIRGSTGYEQYF.

This clonotype was observed a handful of times. The J gene is TRBJ2-7, the V gene TRBV20-1; a weak D match, TRBD2 (6 bases). This CDR3 is built from 12 residues. Trimming shortened V by 2 bases and J by 5 bases, and 10 bases separated the two germline ends. In germline, CDR1 is DFQATT, CDR2 SNEGSKA (reference sequence). The CDR3 DNA reads TGCAGTGCTAGAAGGGGCGGGAACGAGCAGTACTTC. Translation gives CSARRGGNEQYF.

This rearrangement joins TRBV3-1 to TRBJ1-2, with a tentative D call TRBD1 (6 bases). The V end lost 1 base, the J end lost 4 bases, and 13 bases lay between the germline ends. Per germline, CDR1 LGHDT and CDR2 YNNKEL (reference sequence). The CDR3 is made up of 15 amino acids. In DNA form, the CDR3 reads TGTGCCAGCAGCCAAGTCCGGACAGCCATCTATGGCTACACCTTC. Its protein product is CASSQVRTAIYGYTF.